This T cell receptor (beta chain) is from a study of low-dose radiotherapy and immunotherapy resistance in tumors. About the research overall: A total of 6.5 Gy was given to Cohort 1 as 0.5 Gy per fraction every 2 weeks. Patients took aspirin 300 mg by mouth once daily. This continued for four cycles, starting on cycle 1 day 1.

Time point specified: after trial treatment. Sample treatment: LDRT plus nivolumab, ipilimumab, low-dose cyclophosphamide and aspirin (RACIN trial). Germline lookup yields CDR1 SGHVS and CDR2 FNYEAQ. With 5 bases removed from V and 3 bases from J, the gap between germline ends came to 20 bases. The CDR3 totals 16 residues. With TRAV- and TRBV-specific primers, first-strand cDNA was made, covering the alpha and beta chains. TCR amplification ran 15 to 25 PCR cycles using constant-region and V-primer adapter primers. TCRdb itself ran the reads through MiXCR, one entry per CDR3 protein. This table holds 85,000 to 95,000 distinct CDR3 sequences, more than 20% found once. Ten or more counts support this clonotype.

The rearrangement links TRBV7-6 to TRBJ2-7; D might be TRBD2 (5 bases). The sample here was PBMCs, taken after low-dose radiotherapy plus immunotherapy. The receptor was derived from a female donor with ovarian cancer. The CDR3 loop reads CASSRDLASAVYEQYF. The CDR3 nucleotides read TGTGCCAGCAGCCGCGACCTAGCCTCAGCGGTCTACGAGCAGTACTTC.